These T cell receptor beta chains were read from a single sample in a study of blood T cell repertoires in COVID-19. Here immunoSEQ multiplex PCR was the method, and the copy in TCRdb shows in-frame clones only, minus some. Counted here are approximately 200,000 clones, roughly 80% occurring once; the ten biggest clones make up more than 9%. Sequenced material: peripheral blood. These receptors were obtained from an elderly woman with acute or convalescent COVID-19. The CDR3 runs from the conserved cysteine through the conserved F or W. A D gene is named only where the DNA matches it firmly. Rows give clone size only sometimes, using once, few, many, or a class for an expanded clone.

d_call	clone_size	j_call	v_call	cdr3_aa	cdr3_nt
NA	NA	TRBJ1-3	TRBV21-1	CASSRGPGPRFSGNTIYF	TGTGCCAGCAGCAGGGGGCCAGGGCCCCGATTCTCTGGAAACACCATATATTTT
NA	NA	TRBJ2-7	TRBV12-3/TRBV12-4	CASSLEISAIYF	TGTGCCAGCAGTTTAGAGATCAGTGCCATATACTTC
TRBD1	NA	TRBJ1-2	TRBV5-6	CASQRPDRKHGYTF	TGTGCCAGCCAAAGGCCGGACAGGAAGCATGGCTACACCTTC
TRBD1	NA	TRBJ2-1	TRBV7-3	CASSPIDRDNREQFF	TGTGCCAGCAGCCCCATAGACAGGGATAACCGTGAGCAGTTCTTC
TRBD1	NA	TRBJ2-5	TRBV24-1	CATSEQGATTQETQYF	TGTGCCACCAGTGAACAGGGGGCCACAACCCAAGAGACCCAGTACTTC
TRBD1	NA	TRBJ2-1	TRBV9	CASSVALTGQISFNEQFF	TGTGCCAGCAGCGTAGCACTAACGGGACAGATTTCTTTCAATGAGCAGTTCTTC
NA	NA	TRBJ2-1	TRBV7-6	CASSLELGGAREQFF	TGTGCCAGCAGCTTAGAGTTAGGGGGGGCTAGGGAGCAGTTCTTC
NA	NA	TRBJ1-5	TRBV4-2	CASSQDSGIRNQPQHF	TGTGCCAGCAGCCAAGATTCCGGTATTCGCAATCAGCCCCAGCATTTT
TRBD2	NA	TRBJ2-1	TRBV4-1	CASSHSGLASSYNEQFF	TGCGCCAGCAGCCATTCCGGACTAGCGAGCTCCTACAATGAGCAGTTCTTC
TRBD1	NA	TRBJ1-5	TRBV6-1	CASSGIQGIGPQPQHF	TGTGCCAGCAGTGGTATACAGGGGATCGGGCCTCAGCCCCAGCATTTT
NA	NA	TRBJ1-1	TRBV7-2	CASSLEGWGGTEAFF	TGTGCCAGCAGCTTAGAGGGTTGGGGCGGTACTGAAGCTTTCTTT
TRBD2	once	TRBJ2-3	TRBV27	CASSGGGWADTQYF	TGTGCCAGCAGCGGGGGGGGGTGGGCAGATACGCAGTATTTT
NA	once	TRBJ2-5	TRBV28	CASSLYATQETQYF	TGTGCCAGCAGTTTATACGCAACTCAAGAGACCCAGTACTTC
TRBD1	NA	TRBJ1-5	TRBV30	CAWSNPNRGRSNQPQHF	TGTGCCTGGTCGAACCCTAACAGGGGGCGAAGCAATCAGCCCCAGCATTTT
TRBD1	NA	TRBJ2-1	TRBV19	CASTRGTARSSYNEQFF	TGTGCCAGTACCCGAGGGACAGCCAGGAGCTCCTACAATGAGCAGTTCTTC
TRBD2	NA	TRBJ2-1	TRBV7-3	CASSPKGLAGGYNEQFF	TGTGCCAGCAGCCCCAAAGGCCTAGCGGGGGGTTACAATGAGCAGTTCTTC
NA	once	TRBJ2-3	TRBV2	CASSEGAQASTDTQYF	TGTGCCAGCAGTGAAGGGGCCCAGGCTAGCACAGATACGCAGTATTTT
NA	NA	TRBJ2-7	TRBV7-2	CASSPSGYEQYF	TGTGCCAGCAGCCCGTCGGGCTACGAGCAGTACTTC
TRBD1	NA	TRBJ2-7	TRBV4-3	CASSRGTGPTYEQYF	TGCGCCAGCAGCCGAGGGACAGGGCCTACCTACGAGCAGTACTTC
NA	NA	TRBJ2-3	TRBV5-1	CASSPAGANGDTQYF	TGCGCCAGCAGCCCGGCGGGGGCAAATGGAGATACGCAGTATTTT
NA	few	TRBJ1-1	TRBV2	CASSPFETVINTEAFF	TGTGCCAGCAGCCCTTTTGAGACAGTGATCAACACTGAAGCTTTCTTT
NA	NA	TRBJ2-1	TRBV6-6	CASSYRLSYNEQFF	TGTGCCAGCAGTTACAGACTTTCCTACAATGAGCAGTTCTTC
NA	NA	TRBJ2-1	TRBV7-8	CASSSQEAYNEQFF	TGTGCCAGCAGCTCCCAAGAGGCATACAATGAGCAGTTCTTC
TRBD1	NA	TRBJ1-2	TRBV19	CASSIDWQGANYGYTF	TGTGCCAGTAGTATAGATTGGCAGGGGGCTAACTATGGCTACACCTTC
NA	NA	TRBJ1-2	TRBV7-3	CASSLMDWRGGYTF	TGTGCCAGCAGCTTAATGGACTGGAGGGGTGGCTACACCTTC
NA	once	TRBJ1-3	TRBV30	CAWSVGDRWPSGNTIYF	TGTGCCTGGAGTGTAGGAGACAGATGGCCCTCTGGAAACACCATATATTTT
TRBD2	NA	TRBJ2-2	TRBV3-1/TRBV3-2	CASIGTSGGPGELFF	TGTGCCAGCATTGGGACTAGCGGGGGACCCGGGGAGCTGTTTTTT
TRBD1	NA	TRBJ2-7	TRBV6-5	CASRWTGQTTYEQYF	TGTGCCAGCAGGTGGACAGGACAAACAACCTACGAGCAGTACTTC
TRBD2	NA	TRBJ2-2	TRBV5-6	CASSSPSGRAHGELFF	TGTGCCAGCAGCTCCCCTAGCGGGAGGGCCCACGGGGAGCTGTTTTTT
NA	NA	TRBJ2-7	TRBV19	CASSILPAGTTNEQYF	TGTGCCAGTAGTATACTTCCGGCCGGGACAACCAACGAGCAGTACTTC
NA	NA	TRBJ1-5	TRBV5-5	CASSFDGNSNQPQHF	TGTGCCAGCAGCTTCGACGGGAATAGCAATCAGCCCCAGCATTTT
NA	NA	TRBJ1-1	TRBV9	CASSAQMNTEAFF	TGTGCCAGCAGCGCCCAGATGAACACTGAAGCTTTCTTT
TRBD1	once	TRBJ1-1	TRBV19	CASSIPRQGVGAEAFF	TGTGCCAGTAGTATCCCACGACAGGGTGTCGGCGCTGAAGCTTTCTTT
NA	NA	TRBJ1-2	TRBV7-9	CASSLARNYGYTF	TGTGCCAGCAGCTTAGCGAGAAACTACGGCTACACCTTC
NA	NA	TRBJ1-3	TRBV28	CASSLRQDGNTIYF	TGTGCCAGCAGTTTAAGGCAGGATGGAAACACCATATATTTT
TRBD2	NA	TRBJ2-7	TRBV18	CASSPALSGGKPYEQYF	TGTGCCAGCTCACCAGCCCTTAGCGGGGGGAAACCCTACGAGCAGTACTTC
TRBD1	NA	TRBJ1-1	TRBV7-3	CARARRGDSIPPGQGANTEAFF	TGTGCCAGAGCACGGAGGGGTGATTCGATTCCGCCGGGACAGGGGGCTAACACTGAAGCTTTCTTT
TRBD1	NA	TRBJ1-5	TRBV5-1	CASSPGTGGKPWNQPQHF	TGCGCCAGCAGCCCCGGGACAGGGGGAAAACCCTGGAATCAGCCCCAGCATTTT
NA	NA	TRBJ2-5	TRBV18	CASSQAGLDQETQYF	TGTGCCAGCTCACAGGCGGGCCTTGACCAAGAGACCCAGTACTTC